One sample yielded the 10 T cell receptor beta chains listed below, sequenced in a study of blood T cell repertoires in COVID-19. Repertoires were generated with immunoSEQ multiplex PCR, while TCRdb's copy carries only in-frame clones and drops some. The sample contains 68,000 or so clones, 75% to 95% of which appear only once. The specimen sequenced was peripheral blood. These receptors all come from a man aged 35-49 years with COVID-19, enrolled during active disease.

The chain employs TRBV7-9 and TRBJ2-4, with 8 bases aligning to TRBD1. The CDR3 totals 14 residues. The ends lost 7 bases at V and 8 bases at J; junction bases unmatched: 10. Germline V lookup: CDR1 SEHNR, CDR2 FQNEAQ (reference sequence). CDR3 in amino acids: CASTGTGDGDIQYF. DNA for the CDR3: TGTGCCAGCACCGGGACAGGAGACGGAGACATTCAGTACTTC. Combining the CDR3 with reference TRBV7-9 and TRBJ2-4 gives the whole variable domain DTGVSQNPRHKITKRGQNVTFRCDPISEHNRLYWYRQTLGQGPEFLTYFQNEAQLEKSRLLSDRFSAERPKGSFSTLEIQRTEQGDSAMYLCASTGTGDGDIQYFGAGTRLSVL.

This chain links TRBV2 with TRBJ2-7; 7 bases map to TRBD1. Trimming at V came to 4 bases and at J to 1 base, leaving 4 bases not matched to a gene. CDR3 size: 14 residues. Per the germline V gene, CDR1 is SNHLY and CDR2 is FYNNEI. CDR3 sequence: CASSAGDRSYEQYF. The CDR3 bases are TGTGCCAGCAGTGCCGGGGACAGATCCTACGAGCAGTACTTC. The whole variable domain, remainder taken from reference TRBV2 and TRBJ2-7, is EPEVTQTPSHQVTQMGQEVILRCVPISNHLYFYWYRQILGQKVEFLVSFYNNEISEKSEIFDDQFSVERPDGSNFTLKIRSTKLEDSAMYFCASSAGDRSYEQYFGPGTRLTVT.

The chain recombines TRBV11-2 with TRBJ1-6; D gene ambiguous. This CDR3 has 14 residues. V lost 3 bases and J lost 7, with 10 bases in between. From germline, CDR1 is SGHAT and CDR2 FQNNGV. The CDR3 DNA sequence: TGTGCCAGCAGCTTTGAGGGTTGGAATTCACCCCTCCACTTT. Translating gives CASSFEGWNSPLHF. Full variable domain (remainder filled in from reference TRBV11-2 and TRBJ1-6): EAGVAQSPRYKIIEKRQSVAFWCNPISGHATLYWYQQILGQGPKLLIQFQNNGVVDDSQLPKDRFSAERLKGVDSTLKIQPAKLEDSAVYLCASSFEGWNSPLHFGNGTRLTVT.

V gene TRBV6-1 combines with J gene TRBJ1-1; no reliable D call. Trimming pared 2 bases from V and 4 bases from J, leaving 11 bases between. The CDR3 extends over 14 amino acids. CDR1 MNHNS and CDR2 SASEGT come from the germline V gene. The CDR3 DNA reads TGTGCCAGCAGTGAAATTAGGGAGGGCACTGAAGCTTTCTTT. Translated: CASSEIREGTEAFF.

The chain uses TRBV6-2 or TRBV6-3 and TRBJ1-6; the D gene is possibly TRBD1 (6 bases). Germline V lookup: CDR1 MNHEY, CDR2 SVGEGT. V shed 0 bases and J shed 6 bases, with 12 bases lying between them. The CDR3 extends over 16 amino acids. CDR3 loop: CASSYSTGVGNSPLHF. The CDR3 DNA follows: TGTGCCAGCAGTTACTCGACAGGCGTGGGTAATTCACCCCTCCACTTT.

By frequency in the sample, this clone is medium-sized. The CDR3 DNA sequence: TGTGCCAGCAGCTTAGATCGAAAGGACAGGGGGGATGAAAAACTGTTTTTT. The encoded protein is CASSLDRKDRGDEKLFF. This chain uses TRBV11-3 with TRBJ1-4; 10 bases align to TRBD1. With V trimmed by 0 bases and J by 6 bases, 7 bases remained unmatched. The germline V gene encodes CDR1 SGHNT and CDR2 YENEEA. The CDR3 has 17 residues.

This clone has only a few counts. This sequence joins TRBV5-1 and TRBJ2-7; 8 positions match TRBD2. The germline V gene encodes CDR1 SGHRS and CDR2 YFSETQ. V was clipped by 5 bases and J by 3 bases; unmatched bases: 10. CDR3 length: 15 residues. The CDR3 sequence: CASRPLSGGDYEQYF. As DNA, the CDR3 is TGCGCCAGCAGGCCCCTTTCGGGGGGGGACTACGAGCAGTACTTC.

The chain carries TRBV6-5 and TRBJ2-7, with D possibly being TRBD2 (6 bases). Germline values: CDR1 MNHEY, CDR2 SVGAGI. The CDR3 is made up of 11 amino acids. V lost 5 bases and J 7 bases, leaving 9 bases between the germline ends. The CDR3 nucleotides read TGTGCCAGCAGTCACGGGGGAGAGCAGTACTTC. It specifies CASSHGGEQYF.

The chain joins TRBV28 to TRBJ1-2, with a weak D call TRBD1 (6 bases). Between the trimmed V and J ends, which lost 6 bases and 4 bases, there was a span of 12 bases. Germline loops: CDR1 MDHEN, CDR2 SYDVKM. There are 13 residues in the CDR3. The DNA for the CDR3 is TGTGCCAGCAGAATAACAGGGCCCTATGGCTACACCTTC. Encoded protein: CASRITGPYGYTF.

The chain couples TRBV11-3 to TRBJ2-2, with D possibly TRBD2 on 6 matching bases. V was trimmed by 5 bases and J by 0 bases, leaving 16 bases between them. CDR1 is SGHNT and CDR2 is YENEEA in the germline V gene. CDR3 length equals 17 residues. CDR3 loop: CASSPQGGNANTGELFF. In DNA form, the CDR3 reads TGTGCCAGCAGCCCTCAAGGAGGGAACGCGAACACCGGGGAGCTGTTTTTT.